A single sample is the source of the 10 T cell receptor beta chains below, sequenced in a study of shared clonotypes between healthy human individuals. Here immunoSEQ multiplex PCR was the method, and the copy in TCRdb shows in-frame clones only, minus some. Seen here are 2,500,000 or so clones, about nine tenths observed once, and the top ten hold 0.3% to 0.4%. Sequenced: naive CD4+ T cells from PBMCs. Documented subset: CD45RA+ positively selected. The receptors were sampled from a man aged 18 to 29 in good health. Some clones in this sample may be carry-over from other donors' samples.

The chain employs TRBV28 and TRBJ2-7; no definite D call. Germline V CDR1 and CDR2: MDHEN, SYDVKM. CDR3 size: 15 residues. The V end was cut by 2 bases, the J end by 4 bases, with 15 bases between. The CDR3 spells CASSLGRSSGYEQYF. The CDR3 bases are TGTGCCAGCAGTTTAGGGCGGAGCTCCGGGTACGAGCAGTACTTC.

This chain uses TRBV19 with TRBJ2-5; 12 bases line up with TRBD2. Per germline, CDR1 LNHDA and CDR2 SQIVND (reference sequence). The CDR3 consists of 15 residues. V trimming: 2 bases; J trimming: 4 bases; junction bases outside the gene matches: 2. The CDR3, as DNA: TGTGCCAGTAGTATACCTAGCGGGAGGGGAGAGACCCAGTACTTC. This codes for CASSIPSGRGETQYF. Drawing the rest from reference TRBV19 and TRBJ2-5, the complete variable domain is DGGITQSPKYLFRKEGQNVTLSCEQNLNHDAMYWYRQDPGQGLRLIYYSQIVNDFQKGDIAEGYSVSREKKESFPLTVTSAQKNPTAFYLCASSIPSGRGETQYFGPGTRLLVL.

This chain links TRBV11-2 with TRBJ1-1; D possibly corresponds to TRBD1 (5 bases). Germline CDR1 SGHAT, CDR2 FQNNGV. This CDR3 has 12 residues. V lost 4 bases, J lost 8 bases, and 11 bases lay in between. The CDR3 here is CASSSGAAEAFF. The CDR3 DNA sequence: TGTGCCAGCAGCTCCGGGGCGGCCGAAGCTTTCTTT.

J is TRBJ2-7 and V is TRBV18; 10 positions agree with TRBD1. Trimming removed 2 bases from V and 4 bases from J; junction bases left unmatched: 5. CDR1 is KGHSH and CDR2 is LQKENI in the germline V gene. This CDR3 spans 15 amino acids. This CDR3 reads CASSPLGQGNYEQYF. The DNA for the CDR3 is TGTGCCAGCTCACCATTGGGACAGGGGAATTACGAGCAGTACTTC.

The CDR3: CATSRARTSGGSSYEQYF. CDR3 nucleotides: TGTGCCACCAGCAGAGCCCGGACTAGCGGAGGAAGCTCCTACGAGCAGTACTTC. The V and J genes are TRBV15 and TRBJ2-7; 10 nucleotides agree with TRBD2. Germline-derived CDR1 and CDR2 are LNHNV and YYDKDF (reference sequence). V was pared by 1 base and J by 0 bases, with 9 bases of the junction left unmatched. This CDR3 has 18 amino acids. Full variable domain (remainder filled in from reference TRBV15 and TRBJ2-7): DAMVIQNPRYQVTQFGKPVTLSCSQTLNHNVMYWYQQKSSQAPKLLFHYYDKDFNNEADTPDNFQSRRPNTSFCFLDIRSPGLGDTAMYLCATSRARTSGGSSYEQYFGPGTRLTVT.

This chain joins TRBV19 and TRBJ2-7; D gene uncertain. Germline loops: CDR1 LNHDA, CDR2 SQIVND (reference sequence). The CDR3 spans 14 residues. The V and J ends lost 3 bases and 1 base respectively, with 10 bases between them. CDR3 sequence: CASSMEQRSYEQYF. CDR3 in DNA: TGTGCCAGTAGTATGGAACAGCGATCCTACGAGCAGTACTTC. Complete variable domain (other parts from reference TRBV19 and TRBJ2-7): DGGITQSPKYLFRKEGQNVTLSCEQNLNHDAMYWYRQDPGQGLRLIYYSQIVNDFQKGDIAEGYSVSREKKESFPLTVTSAQKNPTAFYLCASSMEQRSYEQYFGPGTRLTVT.

V gene TRBV7-9 combines with J gene TRBJ2-5; tentative D call: TRBD2 (6 bases). CDR1 is SEHNR, CDR2 FQNEAQ, per germline (reference sequence). The CDR3 loop spans 13 amino acids. Deletions cut 3 bases from V and 9 bases from J, with 14 bases between. The CDR3 DNA reads TGTGCCAGCAGCTTCCCTCCAGAGCGGGCCCAGTACTTC. It codes for CASSFPPERAQYF.

The chain has TRBV9 and TRBJ1-2; D not certain. V shed 3 bases and J shed 4 bases, with 10 bases lying between them. This CDR3 region has 13 residues. The germline V gene has CDR1 SGDLS and CDR2 YYNGEE. This CDR3 is CASSATETYGYTF. DNA for the CDR3: TGTGCCAGCAGCGCAACAGAAACCTATGGCTACACCTTC.

The table lists this clone with a count of one. The rearrangement joins TRBV7-2 to TRBJ2-1, with TRBD2 as a possible D gene (6 bases). The length of the CDR3 is 16 residues. Germline V gene data show CDR1 as SGHTA and CDR2 as FQGNSA. Trimming took 4 bases from V and 3 from J, leaving 16 bases between them. DNA for the CDR3: TGTGCCAGCAGCTACTCGACTAGTCCCAACTACAATGAGCAGTTCTTC. Translating gives CASSYSTSPNYNEQFF.

V gene TRBV7-7 combines with J gene TRBJ2-5, with D perhaps matching TRBD1 (5 bases). V was trimmed by 4 bases and J by 5 bases, leaving 14 bases between them. The CDR3 runs 14 residues. Germline lookup yields CDR1 SSHAT and CDR2 FNYEAQ (reference sequence). In DNA form, the CDR3 reads TGTGCCAGCAGCTCACTCCAGGGATCGGAGACCCAGTACTTC. Its translation is CASSSLQGSETQYF.